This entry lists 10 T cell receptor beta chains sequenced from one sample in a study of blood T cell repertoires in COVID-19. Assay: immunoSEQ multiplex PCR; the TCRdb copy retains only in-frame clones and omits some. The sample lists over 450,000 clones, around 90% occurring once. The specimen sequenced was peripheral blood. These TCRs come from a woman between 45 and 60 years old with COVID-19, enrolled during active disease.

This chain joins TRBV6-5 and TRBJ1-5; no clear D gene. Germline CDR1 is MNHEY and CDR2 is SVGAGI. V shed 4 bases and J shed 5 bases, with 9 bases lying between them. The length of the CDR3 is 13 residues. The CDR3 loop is CASSSNRDQPQHF. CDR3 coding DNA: TGTGCCAGCAGTTCCAACAGAGATCAGCCCCAGCATTTT.

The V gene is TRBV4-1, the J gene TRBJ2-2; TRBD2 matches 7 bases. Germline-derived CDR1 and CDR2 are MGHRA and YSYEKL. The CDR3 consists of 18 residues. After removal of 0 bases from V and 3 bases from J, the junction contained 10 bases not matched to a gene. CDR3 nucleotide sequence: TGCGCCAGCAGCCAAGATATACGGAGCGGGGATTACACCGGGGAGCTGTTTTTT. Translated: CASSQDIRSGDYTGELFF.

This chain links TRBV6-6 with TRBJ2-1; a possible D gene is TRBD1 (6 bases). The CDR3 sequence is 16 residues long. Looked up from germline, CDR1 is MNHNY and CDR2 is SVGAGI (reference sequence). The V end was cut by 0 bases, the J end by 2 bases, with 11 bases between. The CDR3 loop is CASSYSAQGTYNEQFF. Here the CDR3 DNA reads TGTGCCAGCAGTTACTCCGCACAGGGAACCTACAATGAGCAGTTCTTC.

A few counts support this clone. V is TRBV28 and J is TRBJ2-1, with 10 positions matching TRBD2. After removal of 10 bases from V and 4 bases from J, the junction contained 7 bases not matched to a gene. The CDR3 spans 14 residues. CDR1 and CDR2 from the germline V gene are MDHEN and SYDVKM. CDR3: CATTGTSAYNEQFF. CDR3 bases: TGTGCCACCACCGGGACTAGCGCTTACAATGAGCAGTTCTTC.

This chain's CDR3 is CASRQGALNEKLFF. CDR3 nucleotides: TGTGCCAGCAGACAGGGAGCGTTAAATGAAAAACTGTTTTTT. The chain employs TRBV28 and TRBJ1-4, with a weak D call TRBD1 (6 bases). The V gene's germline CDR1 is MDHEN and CDR2 SYDVKM. This CDR3 contains 14 residues. V was trimmed by 6 bases and J by 5 bases, leaving 13 bases between them.

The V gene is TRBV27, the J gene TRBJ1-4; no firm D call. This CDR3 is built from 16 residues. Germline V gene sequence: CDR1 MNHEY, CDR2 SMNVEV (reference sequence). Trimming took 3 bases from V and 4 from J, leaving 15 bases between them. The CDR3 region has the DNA TGTGCCAGCAGTTTCCTCCCCAGTTACAATAATGAAAAACTGTTTTTT. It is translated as CASSFLPSYNNEKLFF.

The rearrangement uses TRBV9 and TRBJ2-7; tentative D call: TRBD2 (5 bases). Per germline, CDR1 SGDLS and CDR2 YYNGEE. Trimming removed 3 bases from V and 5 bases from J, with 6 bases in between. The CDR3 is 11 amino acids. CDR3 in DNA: TGTGCCAGCAGCGACGGGGACGAGCAGTACTTC. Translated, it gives CASSDGDEQYF.

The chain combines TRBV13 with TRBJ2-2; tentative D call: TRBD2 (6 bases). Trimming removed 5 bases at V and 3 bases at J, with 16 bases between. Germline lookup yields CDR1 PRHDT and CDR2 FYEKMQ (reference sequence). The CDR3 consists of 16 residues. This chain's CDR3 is CASSQSGRGDTGELFF. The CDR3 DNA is TGTGCCAGCAGCCAGAGCGGGCGGGGTGACACCGGGGAGCTGTTTTTT.

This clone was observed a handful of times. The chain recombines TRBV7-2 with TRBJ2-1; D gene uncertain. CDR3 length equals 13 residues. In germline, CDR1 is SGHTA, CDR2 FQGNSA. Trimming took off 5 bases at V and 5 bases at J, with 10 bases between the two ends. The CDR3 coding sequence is TGTGCCAGCAGCGCGGTTAATGACAATGAGCAGTTCTTC. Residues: CASSAVNDNEQFF. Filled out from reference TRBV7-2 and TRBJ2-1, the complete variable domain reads GAGVSQSPSNKVTEKGKDVELRCDPISGHTALYWYRQSLGQGLEFLIYFQGNSAPDKSGLPSDRFSAERTGGSVSTLTIQRTQQEDSAVYLCASSAVNDNEQFFGPGTRLTVL.

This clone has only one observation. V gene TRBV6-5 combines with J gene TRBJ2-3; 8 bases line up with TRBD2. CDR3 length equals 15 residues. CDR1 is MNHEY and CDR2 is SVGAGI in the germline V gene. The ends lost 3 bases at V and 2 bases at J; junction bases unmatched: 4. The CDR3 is CASSYGRGATDTQYF. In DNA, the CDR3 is TGTGCCAGCAGTTATGGGCGGGGGGCCACAGATACGCAGTATTTT.